This T cell receptor beta chain was sequenced in a study of blood T cell repertoires in COVID-19. The CDR3 runs 15 residues. CDR1 is GTSNPN and CDR2 is SVGIG in the germline V gene (reference sequence). Trimming cost V 5 bases and J 6 bases; bases outside gene matches: 14. The assay was immunoSEQ multiplex PCR, and TCRdb's table has in-frame clones only and misses some. The profile covers fewer than 250,000 clones, with approximately 91% appearing a single time and about 6.6% taken by the ten largest. The TCR was taken from a woman in her thirties or forties who had recovered from COVID-19. The sample consisted of peripheral blood. The chain joins TRBV30 to TRBJ1-1; 8 nucleotides line up with TRBD1. The CDR3 protein is CAWAGAGGLAPEAFF. CDR3 DNA sequence: TGTGCCTGGGCTGGTGCAGGGGGCCTAGCACCTGAAGCTTTCTTT.